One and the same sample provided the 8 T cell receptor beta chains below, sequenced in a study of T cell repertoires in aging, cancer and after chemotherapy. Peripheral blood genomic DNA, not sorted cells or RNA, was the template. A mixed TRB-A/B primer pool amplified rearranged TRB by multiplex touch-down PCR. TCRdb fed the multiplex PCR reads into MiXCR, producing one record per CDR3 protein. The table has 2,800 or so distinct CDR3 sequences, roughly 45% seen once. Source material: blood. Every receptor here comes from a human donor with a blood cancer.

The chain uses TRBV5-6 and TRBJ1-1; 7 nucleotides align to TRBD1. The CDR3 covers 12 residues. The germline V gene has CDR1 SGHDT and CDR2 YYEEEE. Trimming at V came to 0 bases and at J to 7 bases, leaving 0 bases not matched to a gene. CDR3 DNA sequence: TGTGCCAGCAGCTTGGGGGACAGTGAAGCTTTCTTT. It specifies CASSLGDSEAFF.

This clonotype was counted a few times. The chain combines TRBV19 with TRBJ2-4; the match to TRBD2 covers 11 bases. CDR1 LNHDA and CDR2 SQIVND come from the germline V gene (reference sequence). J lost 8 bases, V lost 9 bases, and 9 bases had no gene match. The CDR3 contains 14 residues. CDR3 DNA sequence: TGTGCCAGCCAGCCGACTAGCGGGATATACATTCAGTACTTC. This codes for CASQPTSGIYIQYF.

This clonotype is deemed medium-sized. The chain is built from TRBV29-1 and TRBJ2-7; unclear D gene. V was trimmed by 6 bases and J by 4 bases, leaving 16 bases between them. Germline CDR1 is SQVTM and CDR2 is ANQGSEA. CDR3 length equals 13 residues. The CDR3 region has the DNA TGCAGCGTACCCGGGTACACCGAGTACGAGCAGTACTTC. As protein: CSVPGYTEYEQYF.

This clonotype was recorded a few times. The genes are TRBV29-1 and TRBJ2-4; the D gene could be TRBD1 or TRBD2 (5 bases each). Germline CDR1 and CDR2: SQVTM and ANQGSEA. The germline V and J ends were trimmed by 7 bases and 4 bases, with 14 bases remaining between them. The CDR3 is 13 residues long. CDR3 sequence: CSARAGKKNIQYF. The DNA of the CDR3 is TGCAGCGCCAGGGCGGGCAAGAAAAACATTCAGTACTTC.

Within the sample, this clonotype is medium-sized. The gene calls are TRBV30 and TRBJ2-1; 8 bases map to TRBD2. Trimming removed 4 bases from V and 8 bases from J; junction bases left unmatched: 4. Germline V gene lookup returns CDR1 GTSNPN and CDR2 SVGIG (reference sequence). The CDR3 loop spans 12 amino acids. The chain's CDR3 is CAWITGGHEQFF. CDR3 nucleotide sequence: TGTGCCTGGATTACGGGAGGGCATGAGCAGTTCTTC.

The CDR3 region has the DNA TGTGCCAGCAGTTTAAACAGGTGGAATGAGCAGTTCTTC. Residues: CASSLNRWNEQFF. V is TRBV12-3 or TRBV12-4 and J is TRBJ2-1; TRBD1 is a possible D gene (5 bases). V shed 2 bases and J shed 7 bases, with 9 bases lying between them. The CDR3 contains 13 residues.

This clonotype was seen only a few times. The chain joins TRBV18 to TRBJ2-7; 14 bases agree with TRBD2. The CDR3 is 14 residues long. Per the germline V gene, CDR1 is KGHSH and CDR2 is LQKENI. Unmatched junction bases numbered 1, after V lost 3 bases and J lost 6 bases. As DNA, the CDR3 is TGTGCCAGCTCACCGGGACTAGCGGGAGTCGAGCAGTACTTC. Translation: CASSPGLAGVEQYF. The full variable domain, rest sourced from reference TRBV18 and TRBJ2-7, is NAGVMQNPRHLVRRRGQEARLRCSPMKGHSHVYWYRQLPEEGLKFMVYLQKENIIDESGMPKERFSAEFPKEGPSILRIQQVVRGDSAAYFCASSPGLAGVEQYFGPGTRLTVT.

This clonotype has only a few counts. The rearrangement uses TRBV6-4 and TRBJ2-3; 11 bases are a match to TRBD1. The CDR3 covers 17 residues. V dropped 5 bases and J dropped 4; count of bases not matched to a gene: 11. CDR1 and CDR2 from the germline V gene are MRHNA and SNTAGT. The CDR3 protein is CASSPSRTGGRADTQYF. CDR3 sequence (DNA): TGTGCCAGCAGTCCGTCCCGGACAGGGGGCAGGGCAGATACGCAGTATTTT.